This T cell receptor beta chain emerged from a study of OX40 agonist ivuxolimab in advanced cancers. The V gene lost 5 bases and the J gene lost 0 bases, with 8 bases spanning the gap. Germline V gene lookup returns CDR1 SNHLY and CDR2 FYNNEI. This CDR3 is 14 amino acids long. Some clones are missing from TCRdb's copy, which holds only in-frame ones; the method was immunoSEQ multiplex PCR. The sample holds some 70,000 clones, more than 80% seen once. The study, taken as a whole, reports: With doses of 0.1 to 3.0 mg/kg, CD4+ and CD8+ blood T cells had undergone clonal expansion by week 6.

A single count supports this clone. Its antigen is still unknown. The sequenced sample was CD4+ or CD8+ T cells sorted from blood, obtained in a trial of the OX40 agonist ivuxolimab. The chain carries TRBV2 and TRBJ1-5, with D uncertain. This TCR was sampled from an adult with an advanced solid tumor such as melanoma, head and neck, liver or kidney cancer. CDR3 protein: CASSRLSSNQPQHF. The CDR3 DNA follows: TGTGCCAGCAGTCGACTGAGTAGCAATCAGCCCCAGCATTTT.